The 27 T cell receptor beta chains in this list originate from one sample, sequenced in a study of T-cell memory formation after mild COVID-19. Via MiXCR, TCRdb re-called the 5' RACE reads, giving one row per CDR3 protein. The table has about 190,000 distinct CDR3 sequences, about 27% seen once; the top ten hold over 9.5%. The specimen sequenced was PBMCs or a T cell subset sorted from them (not recorded which). The receptors stem from an adult woman who had mild COVID-19 (a few samples of this study predate the infection). Cell type and time point are not known.

This clonotype turned up a few times. The CDR3 sequence: CASSYSGSADTQYF. The DNA of the CDR3 is TGCGCCAGCAGCTACTCCGGGAGCGCAGATACGCAGTATTTT. The chain carries TRBV4-1 and TRBJ2-3, with D maybe TRBD2 (6 bases). V lost 5 bases and J 4 bases, leaving 13 bases between the germline ends. In germline, CDR1 is MGHRA, CDR2 YSYEKL. This CDR3 comprises 14 residues.

This clonotype was found a few times. The chain recombines TRBV6-5 with TRBJ1-2; no definite D call. Trimming pared 0 bases from V and 2 bases from J, leaving 13 bases between. Germline V lookup: CDR1 MNHEY, CDR2 SVGAGI. The CDR3 totals 16 residues. The CDR3 spells CASSYSSLAGNYGYTF. CDR3 coding DNA: TGTGCCAGCAGTTACTCGAGCTTGGCGGGAAACTATGGCTACACCTTC.

The rearrangement uses TRBV11-2 and TRBJ1-1; D may be TRBD1 (5 bases). The V end was cut by 6 bases, the J end by 0 bases, with 11 bases between. This CDR3 has 14 residues. The germline V gene encodes CDR1 SGHAT and CDR2 FQNNGV. CDR3 sequence: CASRRQPMNTEAFF. In DNA form, the CDR3 reads TGTGCCAGCAGGAGACAGCCCATGAACACTGAAGCTTTCTTT.

The chain combines TRBV2 with TRBJ2-1, with 9 bases that match TRBD2. The CDR3 length is 15 residues. CDR1 and CDR2 from the germline V gene are SNHLY and FYNNEI. The junction had 5 bases not matched to a gene; V was cut back by 3 bases and J by 5 bases. The CDR3 sequence is CASSDPAGGNNEQFF. The CDR3 DNA is TGTGCCAGCAGTGATCCAGCGGGAGGCAACAATGAGCAGTTCTTC.

The V and J genes are TRBV5-1 and TRBJ1-2, with D possibly TRBD1 on 5 matching bases. V lost 0 bases and J lost 8, with 8 bases in between. From germline, CDR1 is SGHRS and CDR2 YFSETQ. This CDR3 has 12 amino acids. In DNA form, the CDR3 reads TGCGCCAGCAGCTTGGAGAGGGGAGGCTACACCTTC. It yields the protein CASSLERGGYTF.

The rearrangement joins TRBV5-6 to TRBJ2-3; no clear D. The CDR3 has 16 amino acids. V was cut by 0 bases and J by 0 bases, with 11 bases left in between. Germline-derived CDR1 and CDR2 are SGHDT and YYEEEE. The CDR3 reads CASSLARTHSTDTQYF. CDR3 coding DNA: TGTGCCAGCAGCTTGGCCAGGACCCATAGCACAGATACGCAGTATTTT.

This clonotype was counted a few times. V gene TRBV30 combines with J gene TRBJ2-7, with 7 nucleotides matching TRBD1. The CDR3 is 15 amino acids. V was clipped by 2 bases and J by 2 bases; unmatched bases: 9. Germline V gene data show CDR1 as GTSNPN and CDR2 as SVGIG (reference sequence). CDR3 DNA sequence: TGTGCCTGGAGTCAACCGGGACAGTTAACCTACGAGCAGTACTTC. This encodes CAWSQPGQLTYEQYF.

There are a few counts of this clonotype. The chain recombines TRBV4-2 with TRBJ2-1, with TRBD2 matching over 10 bases. The junction had 11 bases not matched to a gene; V was cut back by 3 bases and J by 6 bases. Germline loops: CDR1 LGHNA, CDR2 YNFKEQ. This CDR3 is 17 amino acids long. The chain's CDR3 is CASSQYTSSGSSNEQFF. CDR3 coding DNA: TGTGCCAGCAGCCAGTATACTTCTAGCGGGAGTAGCAATGAGCAGTTCTTC.

This clonotype was picked up a small number of times. The rearrangement joins TRBV18 to TRBJ2-1; TRBD1 agrees at 7 bases. The CDR3 has 14 amino acids. The germline CDR1 and CDR2 sequences are KGHSH and LQKENI. V dropped 1 base and J dropped 4; count of bases not matched to a gene: 1. The chain's CDR3 is CASSPRQGYNEQFF. The CDR3 region has the DNA TGTGCCAGCTCACCACGACAGGGATACAATGAGCAGTTCTTC.

The CDR3 DNA reads as TGCGCCAGCAGCCAACTGACAGGGATGGGCGGCTACACCTTC. Residues: CASSQLTGMGGYTF. The rearrangement uses TRBV4-1 and TRBJ1-2, with TRBD1 matching over 7 bases. The CDR3 covers 14 residues. CDR1 is MGHRA and CDR2 is YSYEKL in the germline V gene. Losses at the gene ends were 2 bases for V and 8 bases for J; bases not matched to a gene: 8.

This rearrangement joins TRBV13 to TRBJ2-1; the match to TRBD2 covers 8 bases. CDR1 is PRHDT and CDR2 is FYEKMQ in the germline V gene (reference sequence). V trimming: 5 bases; J trimming: 5 bases; junction bases outside the gene matches: 8. The CDR3 has 15 amino acids. The CDR3 DNA sequence: TGTGCCAGCAGCCCTCAGCGGGGGCCGAACAATGAGCAGTTCTTC. Translated: CASSPQRGPNNEQFF.

V is TRBV19 and J is TRBJ2-4; D may be TRBD2 (5 bases). Germline V lookup: CDR1 LNHDA, CDR2 SQIVND (reference sequence). CDR3 size: 16 residues. V lost 1 base and J 8 bases, leaving 18 bases between the germline ends. In nucleotides, the CDR3 is TGTGCCAGTAGTATAGGGTTTAGGTCTAGCCTTGACATTCAGTACTTC. It is translated as CASSIGFRSSLDIQYF.

The J gene is TRBJ2-7, the V gene TRBV12-3 or TRBV12-4; 7 bases line up with TRBD1. The CDR3 is 16 residues long. Trimming removed 10 bases from V and 0 bases from J; junction bases left unmatched: 15. In DNA form, the CDR3 reads TGTGCCAACCTAGACTACCCAGGGACAGTCTCCTACGAGCAGTACTTC. It is translated as CANLDYPGTVSYEQYF.

The chain links TRBV5-5 to TRBJ2-7; no reliable D call. The germline gives CDR1 SGHKS, CDR2 YYEKEE (reference sequence). This CDR3 region has 14 residues. V lost 1 base to trimming and J lost 0 bases, with 8 bases between them. CDR3 region: CASSLLTNSYEQYF. The CDR3 nucleotides are TGTGCCAGCAGCTTGCTGACAAACTCCTACGAGCAGTACTTC.

The CDR3 bases are TGCGCCAGCAGCTCCGGTTCAACTAACTATGGCTACACCTTC. Its translation: CASSSGSTNYGYTF. The chain carries TRBV5-1 and TRBJ1-2; D remains unclear. In germline, CDR1 is SGHRS, CDR2 YFSETQ. V lost 3 bases and J lost 0, with 9 bases in between. The CDR3 consists of 14 residues.

This clonotype came up a few times. The chain couples TRBV4-1 to TRBJ2-1; 8 bases line up with TRBD2. Germline values: CDR1 MGHRA, CDR2 YSYEKL. J was trimmed by 4 bases and V by 0 bases; bases with no gene match: 2. The CDR3 covers 15 residues. The CDR3 is CASSQDGGGYNEQFF. CDR3 coding DNA: TGCGCCAGCAGCCAAGACGGGGGGGGTTACAATGAGCAGTTCTTC.

This clonotype turned up a few times. The rearrangement links TRBV7-3 to TRBJ1-1, with D hard to call. CDR1 and CDR2 (germline): SGHTA, FQGTGA. Trimming removed 2 bases at V and 0 bases at J, with 13 bases between. This CDR3 comprises 16 residues. In DNA, the CDR3 is TGTGCCAGCAGCTTATTTAGAGTCGCGATGAACACTGAAGCTTTCTTT. Its translation is CASSLFRVAMNTEAFF.

The chain is built from TRBV5-1 and TRBJ2-4; 9 bases align to TRBD1. This CDR3 is 14 amino acids long. Germline CDR1 reads SGHRS; CDR2 reads YFSETQ. The ends lost 5 bases at V and 5 bases at J; junction bases unmatched: 5. CDR3 amino acids: CASSPGQGQNIQYF. DNA for the CDR3: TGCGCCAGCAGTCCGGGACAGGGCCAAAACATTCAGTACTTC. Based on the CDR3 plus reference TRBV5-1 and TRBJ2-4, the full variable domain is KAGVTQTPRYLIKTRGQQVTLSCSPISGHRSVSWYQQTPGQGLQFLFEYFSETQRNKGNFPGRFSGRQFSNSRSEMNVSTLELGDSALYLCASSPGQGQNIQYFGAGTRLSVL.

This clonotype was counted a few times. This chain uses TRBV7-9 with TRBJ1-1, with D unresolved. Germline loops: CDR1 SEHNR, CDR2 FQNEAQ (reference sequence). This CDR3 region has 12 residues. Trimming left V 6 bases short and J 11 bases short, with 16 bases between. CDR3 in amino acids: CASRPIRFGAFF. CDR3 nucleotides: TGTGCCAGCAGACCCATTAGGTTCGGCGCTTTCTTT.

The V call is TRBV5-1, the J call TRBJ2-3, with 9 bases that match TRBD1. Germline lookup yields CDR1 SGHRS and CDR2 YFSETQ. CDR3 length equals 14 residues. The junction had 3 bases not matched to a gene; V was cut back by 1 base and J by 6 bases. The CDR3 DNA sequence: TGCGCCAGCAGCTTGACAGGGGGCTGGGATACGCAGTATTTT. Protein: CASSLTGGWDTQYF. The complete variable domain, with remaining parts taken from reference TRBV5-1 and TRBJ2-3, reads KAGVTQTPRYLIKTRGQQVTLSCSPISGHRSVSWYQQTPGQGLQFLFEYFSETQRNKGNFPGRFSGRQFSNSRSEMNVSTLELGDSALYLCASSLTGGWDTQYFGPGTRLTVL.

The J gene is TRBJ2-7, the V gene TRBV28; maybe TRBD1 (5 bases). V lost 3 bases and J lost 5, with 17 bases in between. Germline-derived CDR1 and CDR2 are MDHEN and SYDVKM. The CDR3 extends over 15 amino acids. For the CDR3, the DNA is TGTGCCAGCAGTTTCTTCCGGCAGGGTGGACACGAGCAGTACGTC. Translating it yields CASSFFRQGGHEQYV.

This clonotype was recorded many times. V and J are TRBV12-3 or TRBV12-4 and TRBJ2-5, with 7 positions matching TRBD1. Trimming removed 5 bases from V and 4 bases from J; junction bases left unmatched: 7. The CDR3 is 14 residues long. The CDR3 loop is CASSLSDRVETQYF. CDR3 DNA: TGTGCCAGCAGTCTGAGCGACAGGGTAGAGACCCAGTACTTC.

The V gene is TRBV7-6, the J gene TRBJ2-7; 9 nucleotides align to TRBD1. V lost 3 bases and J lost 6; bases outside the gene matches: 6. Germline V lookup: CDR1 SGHVS, CDR2 FNYEAQ. The CDR3 runs 14 residues. The chain's CDR3 is CASSFSGQGSEQYF. CDR3 nucleotides: TGTGCCAGCAGCTTCTCGGGACAGGGATCCGAGCAGTACTTC.

This sequence joins TRBV29-1 and TRBJ2-1; 10 nucleotides match TRBD2. This CDR3 spans 15 amino acids. The V gene end was trimmed by 2 bases and the J gene end by 8 bases; junction bases not matched to a gene: 9. Germline V CDR1 and CDR2: SQVTM, ANQGSEA. The CDR3 reads CSVEFPAGGRDEQFF. CDR3 DNA sequence: TGCAGCGTTGAATTTCCAGCGGGAGGGCGGGATGAGCAGTTCTTC.

This clonotype was observed a few times. The DNA for the CDR3 is TGCGCCAGCAGTAATACCGGGACAGGGGGTCCCTACGAGCAGTACTTC. This sequence encodes CASSNTGTGGPYEQYF. This chain links TRBV4-3 with TRBJ2-7, with 11 bases that match TRBD1. Germline CDR1 LGHNA, CDR2 YSLEER. V was pared by 6 bases and J by 2 bases, with 9 bases of the junction left unmatched. CDR3 length equals 16 residues.

CDR3 residues: CASSPGGNEKLFF. The CDR3 DNA sequence: TGTGCCAGCTCACCGGGTGGAAATGAAAAACTGTTTTTT. The genes are TRBV18 and TRBJ1-4; D gene ambiguous. The CDR3 length is 13 residues. Germline loops: CDR1 KGHSH, CDR2 LQKENI. V lost 3 bases and J lost 5, with 7 bases in between.

This clonotype appeared a few times. This chain joins TRBV14 and TRBJ1-1, with 8 positions matching TRBD1. This CDR3 spans 13 amino acids. The V and J ends lost 4 bases and 7 bases, in that order; junction bases with no gene match: 5. From germline, CDR1 is SGHDN and CDR2 FVKESK. The CDR3 region is CASSPFGQGEAFF. Here the CDR3 DNA reads TGTGCCAGCAGCCCTTTCGGACAGGGTGAAGCTTTCTTT.